This T cell receptor beta chain stems from a study of blood T cell repertoires in COVID-19. Whole-study context: Sites in the United States, Italy and Spain provided acute and convalescent COVID-19 samples.

Seattle's enrolled individuals joined amid active infection and were then monitored longitudinally. Germline CDR1 is DFQATT and CDR2 is SNEGSKA (reference sequence). The CDR3 has 11 amino acids. Concerning this clone: One junction end disagrees with the germline gene, perhaps due to a read error.

Authors' analysis steps: Reference gene primer amplification in the assay estimated nucleated cell counts. The protocol was immunoSEQ multiplex PCR, while the TCRdb copy is restricted to in-frame clones and leaves out a portion. The DNA was the basis for D and trimming; V, J and clone size are from that table. The sample lists 300,000 to 400,000 clones, 70% to 90% occurring once. The receptor was derived from a woman aged 55 to 70 with COVID-19, enrolled during active disease. This sequence joins TRBV20-1 and TRBJ2-7; D unclear. Specimen: peripheral blood. The CDR3 bases are TGCAGTGCTCGAGACATCCACGAGCAGTACTTC. It translates to CSARDIHEQYF.